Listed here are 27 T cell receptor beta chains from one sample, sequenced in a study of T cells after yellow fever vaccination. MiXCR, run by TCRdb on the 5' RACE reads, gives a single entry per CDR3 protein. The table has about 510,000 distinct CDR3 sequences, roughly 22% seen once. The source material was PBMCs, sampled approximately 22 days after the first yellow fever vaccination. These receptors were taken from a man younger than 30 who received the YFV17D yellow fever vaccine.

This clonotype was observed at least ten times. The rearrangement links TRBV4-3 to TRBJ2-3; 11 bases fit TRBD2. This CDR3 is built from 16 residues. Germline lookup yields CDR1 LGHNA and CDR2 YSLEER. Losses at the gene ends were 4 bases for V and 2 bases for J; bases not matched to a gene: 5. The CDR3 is CASSRTSGGITDTQYF. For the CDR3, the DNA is TGCGCCAGCAGCCGCACTAGCGGGGGTATCACAGATACGCAGTATTTT.

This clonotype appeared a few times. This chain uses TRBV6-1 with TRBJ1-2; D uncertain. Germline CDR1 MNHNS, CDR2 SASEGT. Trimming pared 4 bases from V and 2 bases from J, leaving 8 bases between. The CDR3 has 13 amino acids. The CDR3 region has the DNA TGTGCCAGCAGTGGAGTCAGCAACTATGGCTACACCTTC. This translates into CASSGVSNYGYTF.

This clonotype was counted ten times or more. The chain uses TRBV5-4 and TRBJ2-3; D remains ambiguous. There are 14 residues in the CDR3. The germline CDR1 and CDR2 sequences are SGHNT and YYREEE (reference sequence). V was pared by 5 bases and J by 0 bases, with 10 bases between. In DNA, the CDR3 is TGTGCCAGCAGAGTACAGTCTAGCACAGATACGCAGTATTTT. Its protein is CASRVQSSTDTQYF.

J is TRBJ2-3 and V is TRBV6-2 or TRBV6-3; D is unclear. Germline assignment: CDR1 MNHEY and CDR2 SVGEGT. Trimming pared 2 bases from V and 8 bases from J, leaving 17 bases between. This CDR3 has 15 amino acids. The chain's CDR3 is CASSYEVSSLGTQYF. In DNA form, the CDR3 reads TGTGCCAGCAGTTACGAGGTCAGTTCCCTGGGTACGCAGTATTTT.

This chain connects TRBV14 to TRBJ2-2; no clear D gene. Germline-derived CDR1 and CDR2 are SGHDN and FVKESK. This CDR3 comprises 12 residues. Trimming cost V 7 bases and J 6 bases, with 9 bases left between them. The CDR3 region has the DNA TGTGCCAGCAAGAGCCCCCCCGGGGAGCTGTTTTTT. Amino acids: CASKSPPGELFF.

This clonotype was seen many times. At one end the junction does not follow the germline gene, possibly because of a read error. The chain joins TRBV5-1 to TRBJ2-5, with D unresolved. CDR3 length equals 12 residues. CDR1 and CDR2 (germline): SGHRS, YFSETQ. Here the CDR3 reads CASSLTQETQYF. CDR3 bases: TGTGCCAGCAGCTTAACTCAAGAGACCCAGTACTTC.

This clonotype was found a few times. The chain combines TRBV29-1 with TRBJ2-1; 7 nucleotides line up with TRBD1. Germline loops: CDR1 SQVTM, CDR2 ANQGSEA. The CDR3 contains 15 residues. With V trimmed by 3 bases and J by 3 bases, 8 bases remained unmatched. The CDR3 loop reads CSVETGSDDYNEQFF. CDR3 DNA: TGCAGCGTTGAGACAGGGTCGGATGACTACAATGAGCAGTTCTTC.

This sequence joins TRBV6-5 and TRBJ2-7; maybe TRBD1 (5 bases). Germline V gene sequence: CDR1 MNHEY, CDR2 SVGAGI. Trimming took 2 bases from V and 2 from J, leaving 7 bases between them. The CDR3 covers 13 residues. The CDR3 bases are TGTGCCAGCAGTTACGGCAGGGCCTACGAGCAGTACTTC. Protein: CASSYGRAYEQYF.

CDR3 sequence: CATEGLTGELFF. The DNA of the CDR3 is TGTGCCACCGAAGGGTTAACCGGGGAGCTGTTTTTT. The genes are TRBV15 and TRBJ2-2; no clear D. The CDR3 has 12 residues. V was shortened by 8 bases and J by 5 bases, with 9 bases between the two germline ends. Germline CDR1 is LNHNV and CDR2 is YYDKDF (reference sequence).

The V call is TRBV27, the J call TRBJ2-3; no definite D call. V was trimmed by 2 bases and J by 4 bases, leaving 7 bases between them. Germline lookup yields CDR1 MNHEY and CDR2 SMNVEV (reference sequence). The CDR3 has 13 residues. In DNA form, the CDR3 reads TGTGCCAGCAGTTTAGGGGTCCCAGATACGCAGTATTTT. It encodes CASSLGVPDTQYF.

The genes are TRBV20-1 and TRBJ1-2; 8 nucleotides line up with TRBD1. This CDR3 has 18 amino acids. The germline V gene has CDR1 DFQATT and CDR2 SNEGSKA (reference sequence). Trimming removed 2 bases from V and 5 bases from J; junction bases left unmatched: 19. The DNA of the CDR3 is TGCAGTGCTAGATGGGGACCGGGCAGGGGGCGTATCGGGTATGGCTACACCTTC. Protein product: CSARWGPGRGRIGYGYTF.

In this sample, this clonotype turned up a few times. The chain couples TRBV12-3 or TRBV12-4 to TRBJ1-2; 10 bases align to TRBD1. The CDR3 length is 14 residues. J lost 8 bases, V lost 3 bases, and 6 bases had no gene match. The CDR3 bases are TGTGCCAGCAGTTTTCGGGAGACAGGGGGCGGCTACACCTTC. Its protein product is CASSFRETGGGYTF.

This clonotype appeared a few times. The CDR3 loop reads CAISSGTSGGDGTQYF. The CDR3, as DNA: TGTGCCATCAGTTCCGGGACTAGCGGGGGGGATGGTACGCAGTATTTT. The V and J genes are TRBV10-3 and TRBJ2-3; 16 bases agree with TRBD2. There are 16 residues in the CDR3. The germline V gene has CDR1 ENHRY and CDR2 SYGVKD. V was pared by 5 bases and J by 8 bases, with 7 bases of the junction left unmatched.

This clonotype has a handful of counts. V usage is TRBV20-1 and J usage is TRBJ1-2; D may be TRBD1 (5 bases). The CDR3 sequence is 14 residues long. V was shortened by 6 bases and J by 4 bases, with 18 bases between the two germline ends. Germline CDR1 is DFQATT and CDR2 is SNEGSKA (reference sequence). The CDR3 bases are TGCAGTGCGAAGCAGTCCGGGGCCTTCTATGGCTACACCTTC. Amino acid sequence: CSAKQSGAFYGYTF.

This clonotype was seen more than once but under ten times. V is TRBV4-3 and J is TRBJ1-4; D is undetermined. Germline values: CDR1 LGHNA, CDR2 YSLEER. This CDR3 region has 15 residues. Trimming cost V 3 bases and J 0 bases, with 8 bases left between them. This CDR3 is CASSHHSATNEKLFF. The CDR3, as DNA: TGCGCCAGCAGCCACCACAGCGCAACTAATGAAAAACTGTTTTTT.

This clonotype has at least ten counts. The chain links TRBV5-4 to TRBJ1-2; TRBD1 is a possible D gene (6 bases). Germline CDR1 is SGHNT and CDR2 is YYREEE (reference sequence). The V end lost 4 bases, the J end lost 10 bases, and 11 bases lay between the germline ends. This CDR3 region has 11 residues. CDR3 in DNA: TGTGCCAGCAGCGCCACAGGGTACTACACCTTC. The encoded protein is CASSATGYYTF.

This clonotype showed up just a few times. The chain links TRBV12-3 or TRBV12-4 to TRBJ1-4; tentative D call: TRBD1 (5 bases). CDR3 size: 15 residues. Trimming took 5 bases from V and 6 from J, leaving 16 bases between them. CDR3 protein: CASSTTGAGYEKLFF. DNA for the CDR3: TGTGCCAGCAGTACGACTGGGGCAGGATATGAAAAACTGTTTTTT.

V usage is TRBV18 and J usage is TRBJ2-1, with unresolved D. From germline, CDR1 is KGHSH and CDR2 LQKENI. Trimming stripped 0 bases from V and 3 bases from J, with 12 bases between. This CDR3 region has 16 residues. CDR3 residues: CASSPPHLLSYNEQFF. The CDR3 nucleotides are TGTGCCAGCTCACCACCTCACCTATTAAGCTACAATGAGCAGTTCTTC.

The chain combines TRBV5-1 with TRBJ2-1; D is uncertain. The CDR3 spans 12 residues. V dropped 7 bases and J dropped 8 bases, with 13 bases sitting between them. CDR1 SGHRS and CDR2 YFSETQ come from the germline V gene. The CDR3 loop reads CASAVLRHEQFF. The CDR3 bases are TGCGCCAGCGCGGTGTTGAGGCATGAGCAGTTCTTC.

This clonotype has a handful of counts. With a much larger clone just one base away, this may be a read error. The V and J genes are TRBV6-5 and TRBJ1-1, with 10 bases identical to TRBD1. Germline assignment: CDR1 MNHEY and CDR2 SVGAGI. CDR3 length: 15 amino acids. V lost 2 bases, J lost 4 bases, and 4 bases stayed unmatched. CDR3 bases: TGTGCCAGCAGTTACCTGACAGGGGGCGGCACTGAAGCTTTCTTT. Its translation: CASSYLTGGGTEAFF.

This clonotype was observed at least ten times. The CDR3 DNA reads as TGTGCCAGCAGCGCCGGGGGTTCGTCCTACGAGCAGTACGTC. Its protein product is CASSAGGSSYEQYV. The chain employs TRBV13 and TRBJ2-7, with D tentatively TRBD2 (6 bases). Trimming stripped 5 bases from V and 1 base from J, with 12 bases between. CDR1 and CDR2 (germline): PRHDT, FYEKMQ (reference sequence). The CDR3 extends over 14 amino acids.

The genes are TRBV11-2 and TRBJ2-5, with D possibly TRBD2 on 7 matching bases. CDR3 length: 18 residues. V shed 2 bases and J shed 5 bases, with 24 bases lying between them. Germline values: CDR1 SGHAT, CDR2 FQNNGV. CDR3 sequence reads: CASSLREKGRGFRETQYF. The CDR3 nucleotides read TGTGCCAGCAGCTTAAGGGAGAAAGGGAGGGGGTTCAGGGAGACCCAGTACTTC.

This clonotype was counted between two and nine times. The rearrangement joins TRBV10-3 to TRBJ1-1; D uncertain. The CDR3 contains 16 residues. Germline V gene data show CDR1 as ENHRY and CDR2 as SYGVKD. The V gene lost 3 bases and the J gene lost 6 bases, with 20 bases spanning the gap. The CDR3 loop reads CAISERTVVGFAEAFF. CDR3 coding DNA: TGTGCCATCAGTGAAAGGACTGTGGTGGGTTTCGCTGAAGCTTTCTTT.

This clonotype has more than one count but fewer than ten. The CDR3 loop is CASSVDIGGSFSSGANVLTF. The CDR3, as DNA: TGTGCCAGCAGCGTAGACATAGGTGGCAGTTTTAGCTCTGGGGCCAACGTCCTGACTTTC. The chain recombines TRBV9 with TRBJ2-6; the D is unclear. This CDR3 comprises 20 residues. V was trimmed by 0 bases and J by 0 bases, leaving 19 bases between them. The V gene's germline CDR1 is SGDLS and CDR2 YYNGEE.

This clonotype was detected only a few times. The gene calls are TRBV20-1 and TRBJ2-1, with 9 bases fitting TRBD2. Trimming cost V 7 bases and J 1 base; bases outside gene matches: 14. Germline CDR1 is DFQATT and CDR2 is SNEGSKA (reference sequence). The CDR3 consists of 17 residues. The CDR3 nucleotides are TGCAGTGTGAAAGGTAGCGGGGGCCGTCTATCCTACAATGAGCAGTTCTTC. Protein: CSVKGSGGRLSYNEQFF.

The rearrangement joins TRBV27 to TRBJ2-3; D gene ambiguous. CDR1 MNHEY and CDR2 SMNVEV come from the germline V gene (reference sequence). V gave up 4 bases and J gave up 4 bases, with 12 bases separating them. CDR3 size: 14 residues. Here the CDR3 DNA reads TGTGCCAGCAGTTCCCCGCAGCTTCCAGATACGCAGTATTTT. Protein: CASSSPQLPDTQYF.

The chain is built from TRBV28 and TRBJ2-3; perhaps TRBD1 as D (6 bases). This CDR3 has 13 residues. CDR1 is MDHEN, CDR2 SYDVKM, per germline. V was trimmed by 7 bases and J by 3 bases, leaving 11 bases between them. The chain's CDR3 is CASKGRGTDTQYF. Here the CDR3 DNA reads TGTGCCAGCAAGGGCAGGGGAACAGATACGCAGTATTTT.